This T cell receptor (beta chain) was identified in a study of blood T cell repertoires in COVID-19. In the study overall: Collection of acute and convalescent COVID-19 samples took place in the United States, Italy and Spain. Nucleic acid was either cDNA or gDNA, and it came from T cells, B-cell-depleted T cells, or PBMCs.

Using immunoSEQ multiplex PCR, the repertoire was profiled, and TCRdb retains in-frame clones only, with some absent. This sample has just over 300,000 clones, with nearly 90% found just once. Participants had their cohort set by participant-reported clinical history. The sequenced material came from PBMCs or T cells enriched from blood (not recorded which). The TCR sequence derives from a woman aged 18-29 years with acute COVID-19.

This CDR3 reads CASSRDRDDSYEQYF. The CDR3 coding sequence is TGTGCCAGCAGTCGGGACAGGGATGACTCCTACGAGCAGTACTTC. The gene calls are TRBV6-5 and TRBJ2-7; 9 nucleotides match TRBD1. V dropped 5 bases and J dropped 0; count of bases not matched to a gene: 5. Germline values: CDR1 MNHEY, CDR2 SVGAGI. CDR3 length: 15 residues.